This passage covers 4 T cell receptor beta chains from one sample sequenced in a study of T cells in Graves' hyperthyroidism and ophthalmopathy. Amplified TCR beta CDR3 regions came from RNA transcripts. An initial round of RT-PCR targeting the TCR CDR3 relied on the HTBI primer set. Via MiXCR, TCRdb re-called the multiplex PCR reads, giving one row per CDR3 protein. The sample shows about 560,000 distinct CDR3 sequences, approximately 16% of them seen only once. What was sequenced was blood. The origin of the receptors is a woman aged 18-35 years with Graves' hyperthyroidism.

This rearrangement joins TRBV19 to TRBJ2-7; tentative D call: TRBD2 (6 bases). Looked up from germline, CDR1 is LNHDA and CDR2 is SQIVND (reference sequence). This CDR3 has 14 amino acids. The V end was cut by 5 bases, the J end by 2 bases, with 13 bases between. The CDR3 spells CASSPGQRAYEQYF. In DNA, the CDR3 is TGTGCCAGTAGTCCAGGCCAGCGGGCCTACGAGCAGTACTTC.

This clonotype was recorded at least ten times. The chain links TRBV28 to TRBJ2-7; no clear D. The CDR3 length is 11 residues. Trimming removed 5 bases at V and 6 bases at J, with 8 bases between. Germline lookup yields CDR1 MDHEN and CDR2 SYDVKM. In DNA, the CDR3 is TGTGCCAGCAGTACCCCAGCCGAGCAGTACTTC. This gives the protein CASSTPAEQYF.

Of note for this clonotype: This could be a read error, since a much larger clone is one nucleotide away. This sequence joins TRBV28 and TRBJ2-7; D is possibly TRBD1 (6 bases). This CDR3 has 15 residues. Looked up from germline, CDR1 is MDHEN and CDR2 is SYDVKM. Between the trimmed V and J ends, which lost 8 bases and 1 base, there was a span of 18 bases. CDR3 sequence: CASGDPGTSSYEQYF. CDR3 DNA: TGTGCCAGCGGTGACCCCGGGACATCATCCTACGAGCAGTACTTC.

This chain uses TRBV4-3 with TRBJ2-1; maybe TRBD2 (5 bases). Between the trimmed V and J ends, which lost 4 bases and 7 bases, there was a span of 11 bases. The germline V gene encodes CDR1 LGHNA and CDR2 YSLEER. The CDR3 has 13 amino acids. This chain's CDR3 is CASSRASGNEQFF. The CDR3 bases are TGCGCCAGCAGCCGAGCATCGGGAAATGAGCAGTTCTTC.